This T cell receptor beta chain was obtained from a study of CD8 T cells in Susac syndrome. V was shortened by 8 bases and J by 2 bases, with 14 bases between the two germline ends. The CDR3 has 14 residues. Germline V gives CDR1 SGHVS, CDR2 FQNEAQ. Negative isolation was used for CD8+ and CD4+ T cells, and FACS enrichment was applied to TEMRA cells. With random hexamers, roughly 0.45 to 1 ug RNA was reverse transcribed. TCR beta CDR3 was amplified by immunoSEQ multiplex PCR. This amplification extended across 54 Vbeta and 13 Jbeta segments. TCRdb reanalysed the immunoSEQ multiplex PCR reads using MiXCR and keeps one entry per CDR3 protein. The profile shows some 130,000 distinct CDR3 sequences, about 94% of them singletons.

The sequence derives from a human donor with multiple sclerosis. The gene calls are TRBV7-8 and TRBJ2-3; D gene unclear. Material: CD4+ T cells from PBMCs. The CDR3 coding sequence is TGTGCCAGCGCTTCGGGCTCAAACACAGATACGCAGTATTTT. This codes for CASASGSNTDTQYF.